Below, 2 T cell receptor beta chains from the same sample are listed, as sequenced in a study of neoadjuvant anti-PD-1 for oral cavity cancer (TCRdb year 2021). The time point label here, explained by the study, means: after neoadjuvant nivolumab, at surgical resection. Library generation was performed with the immunoSEQ multiplex PCR assay. Not all clones reach the TCRdb copy of this immuneACCESS table, which keeps in-frame sequences only. Checked studies attribute under half of the gap to unresolved V genes and leave the rest unexplained. For this sample the table gives over 25,000 clones, of which 80% were detected only once. Around 3.3% of the sample is held by the ten biggest clonotypes. The sample consisted of PBMCs, taken after nivolumab (anti-PD-1) treatment. These receptors were obtained from a person aged 40-85 years with oral cavity squamous cell carcinoma.

This clone was counted a single time. The CDR3 sequence is CAWGYGLAGGTDTQYF. For the CDR3, the DNA is TGTGCCTGGGGCTACGGACTAGCGGGGGGGACAGATACGCAGTATTTT. The chain links TRBV30 to TRBJ2-3; TRBD2 aligns across 15 bases. Germline V lookup: CDR1 GTSNPN, CDR2 SVGIG (reference sequence). The J segment lost 3 bases and the V segment lost 5 bases, leaving 6 bases of the junction unmatched. The CDR3 runs to 16 residues.

V and J are TRBV6-5 and TRBJ2-7, with TRBD1 matching 9 bases. Germline V gene data show CDR1 as MNHEY and CDR2 as SVGAGI. After removal of 0 bases from V and 6 bases from J, the junction contained 6 bases not matched to a gene. The CDR3 spans 15 residues. The CDR3 DNA reads TGTGCCAGCAGTTACTCCGGACAGGGGAAAGTCGAGCAGTACTTC. This gives the protein CASSYSGQGKVEQYF.